One sample yielded the 22 T cell receptor beta chains listed below, sequenced in a study of neurological immune-mediated disorders. TCRdb processed the 5' RACE reads anew with MiXCR; each CDR3 protein has one entry. This sample has tens of thousands of distinct CDR3 sequences, with less than 15% found just once. Sequencing input: PBMCs. Receptors originate from a woman in her forties or fifties in good health.

Only a few counts were recorded for this clonotype. The V call is TRBV4-2, the J call TRBJ2-7, with 11 bases identical to TRBD1. Trimming removed 4 bases from V and 5 bases from J; junction bases left unmatched: 10. The CDR3 runs to 16 residues. Germline V gene sequence: CDR1 LGHNA, CDR2 YNFKEQ. Here the CDR3 reads CASSRGQGANYHEQYF. The CDR3 nucleotides are TGTGCCAGCAGCCGAGGACAGGGGGCGAATTACCACGAGCAGTACTTC.

This clonotype appeared many times. V is TRBV15 and J is TRBJ2-1; unclear D gene. Germline-derived CDR1 and CDR2 are LNHNV and YYDKDF (reference sequence). CDR3 length: 13 residues. The germline V and J ends were trimmed by 0 bases and 8 bases, with 8 bases remaining between them. The DNA of the CDR3 is TGTGCCACCAGCAGAGATGCAAGGGATGAGCAGTTCTTC. This encodes CATSRDARDEQFF.

The chain has TRBV10-3 and TRBJ1-1, with D perhaps matching TRBD1 (5 bases). The CDR3 spans 16 residues. V was clipped by 6 bases and J by 5 bases, with 22 bases between them. CDR1 and CDR2 (germline): ENHRY, SYGVKD. Here the CDR3 reads CAIRHPLGGVGTEAFF. CDR3 in DNA: TGTGCCATCAGACACCCCCTTGGAGGGGTAGGTACTGAAGCTTTCTTT.

The gene calls are TRBV5-1 and TRBJ2-6; possible D gene TRBD2, 6 bases. Germline V lookup: CDR1 SGHRS, CDR2 YFSETQ. The ends were cut back, 6 bases at V and 2 bases at J, with 15 bases in the middle. The CDR3 extends over 16 amino acids. CDR3 region: CASMPGELTGANVLTF. The CDR3 coding sequence is TGCGCCAGCATGCCGGGGGAATTGACTGGGGCCAACGTCCTGACTTTC.

With respect to this clonotype: A much larger clonotype is one base distant, so this may be a read error. The chain recombines TRBV7-2 with TRBJ2-3, with a possible D match to TRBD2 (7 bases). The ends were cut back, 2 bases at V and 3 bases at J, with 21 bases in the middle. Germline V gene sequence: CDR1 SGHTA, CDR2 FQGNSA. This CDR3 comprises 18 residues. The DNA for the CDR3 is TGTGCCAGCAGCTTATTCTATTTAGTGGGGGGGCGGACAGATACGCAGTATTTT. Translated, it gives CASSLFYLVGGRTDTQYF.

The chain uses TRBV10-1 and TRBJ1-1; tentatively, D is TRBD1 (6 bases). This CDR3 region has 16 residues. V lost 6 bases to trimming and J lost 1 base, with 18 bases between them. Germline V gene data show CDR1 as WNHNN and CDR2 as SYGVQD (reference sequence). This chain's CDR3 is CASRQDTGWGNTEAFF. In DNA form, the CDR3 reads TGCGCCAGCAGACAAGATACAGGGTGGGGGAACACTGAAGCTTTCTTT.

This clonotype was seen repeatedly, ten times or more. The chain has TRBV29-1 and TRBJ1-1; D not resolved. The V gene lost 7 bases and the J gene lost 4 bases, with 16 bases spanning the gap. The CDR3 length is 13 residues. Germline loops: CDR1 SQVTM, CDR2 ANQGSEA. Here the CDR3 DNA reads TGCAGCGCGCCTGGCTTGGTAGGCACTGAAGCTTTCTTT. This translates into CSAPGLVGTEAFF.

The rearrangement uses TRBV5-4 and TRBJ2-1; D is possibly TRBD2 (7 bases). This CDR3 comprises 17 residues. The V end lost 3 bases, the J end lost 3 bases, and 19 bases lay between the germline ends. The germline V gene has CDR1 SGHNT and CDR2 YYREEE (reference sequence). CDR3 DNA sequence: TGTGCCAGCAGCTCCCTGGCTCGGGGGGCCATCTACAATGAGCAGTTCTTC. Its protein is CASSSLARGAIYNEQFF.

This clonotype was seen ten or more times. The CDR3 spells CATSRGSLAGGRQETQYF. The CDR3 bases are TGTGCCACCAGCAGAGGTTCGCTAGCGGGGGGCCGACAAGAGACCCAGTACTTC. The chain combines TRBV15 with TRBJ2-5, with 11 bases identical to TRBD2. Trimming took 1 base from V and 2 from J; bases not matched to a gene: 9. This CDR3 region has 18 residues. The germline V gene encodes CDR1 LNHNV and CDR2 YYDKDF (reference sequence). The variable domain in full, with the rest retrieved from reference TRBV15 and TRBJ2-5, is DAMVIQNPRYQVTQFGKPVTLSCSQTLNHNVMYWYQQKSSQAPKLLFHYYDKDFNNEADTPDNFQSRRPNTSFCFLDIRSPGLGDTAMYLCATSRGSLAGGRQETQYFGPGTRLLVL.

This clonotype has a count of ten or more. The V and J genes are TRBV20-1 and TRBJ1-5, with D uncertain. The CDR3 has 15 amino acids. The germline gives CDR1 DFQATT, CDR2 SNEGSKA (reference sequence). V shed 1 base and J shed 5 bases, with 15 bases lying between them. CDR3 in DNA: TGCAGTGCTAGAGTTTTCGGTTCCAACGATCAGCCCCAGCATTTT. Protein: CSARVFGSNDQPQHF.

This clonotype was detected ten times or more. The chain employs TRBV9 and TRBJ2-3; D is unresolved. V lost 4 bases to trimming and J lost 1 base, with 16 bases between them. This CDR3 comprises 16 residues. Germline lookup yields CDR1 SGDLS and CDR2 YYNGEE. The chain's CDR3 is CASSSIWSPGTDTQYF. The CDR3 nucleotides read TGTGCCAGCAGCTCGATTTGGAGCCCGGGCACAGATACGCAGTATTTT.

Ten or more counts support this clonotype. This sequence joins TRBV7-3 and TRBJ2-2; 8 bases fit TRBD2. Unmatched junction bases numbered 4, after V lost 0 bases and J lost 7 bases. The CDR3 has 15 residues. Germline V lookup: CDR1 SGHTA, CDR2 FQGTGA. In nucleotides, the CDR3 is TGTGCCAGCAGCTTAACTAGCGGGGTTAACGGGGAGCTGTTTTTT. Translated, it gives CASSLTSGVNGELFF. Looking up the rest from reference TRBV7-3 and TRBJ2-2 gives the full variable domain: GAGVSQTPSNKVTEKGKYVELRCDPISGHTALYWYRQSLGQGPEFLIYFQGTGAADDSGLPNDRFFAVRPEGSVSTLKIQRTERGDSAVYLCASSLTSGVNGELFFGEGSRLTVL.

This clonotype was seen at least ten times. The rearrangement links TRBV7-2 to TRBJ1-2; the match to TRBD1 covers 7 bases. The junction had 17 bases not matched to a gene; V was cut back by 2 bases and J by 8 bases. Germline V gene sequence: CDR1 SGHTA, CDR2 FQGNSA. The length of the CDR3 is 17 residues. The CDR3 nucleotides are TGTGCCAGCAGCTTAAGGTGGTCGGGGCAGGGGGAAGGAGGCTACACCTTC. Its protein is CASSLRWSGQGEGGYTF.

In its sample, this clonotype was seen many times. V is TRBV7-2 and J is TRBJ2-7; TRBD1 or TRBD2 may be the D gene (5 bases each). This CDR3 contains 13 residues. Germline V gene data show CDR1 as SGHTA and CDR2 as FQGNSA. The germline V and J ends were trimmed by 6 bases and 7 bases, with 16 bases remaining between them. CDR3: CASSSRDPREQYF. As DNA, the CDR3 is TGTGCCAGCAGTTCGAGGGACCCTAGAGAGCAGTACTTC.

This clonotype was recorded at least ten times. The gene calls are TRBV5-1 and TRBJ1-1; D might be TRBD1 (5 bases). The germline V gene has CDR1 SGHRS and CDR2 YFSETQ. V gave up 1 base and J gave up 6 bases, with 16 bases separating them. This CDR3 has 15 amino acids. CDR3 DNA sequence: TGCGCCAGCAGCTTGTGGCAGGGAGAGGTTGCTGAAGCTTTCTTT. Its translation: CASSLWQGEVAEAFF.

There are many counts of this clonotype. This chain connects TRBV7-2 to TRBJ2-2, with D maybe TRBD2 (5 bases). This CDR3 has 13 amino acids. Between the trimmed V and J ends, which lost 3 bases and 6 bases, there was a span of 8 bases. Germline CDR1 reads SGHTA; CDR2 reads FQGNSA. CDR3 residues: CASSLTNPGELFF. CDR3 nucleotide sequence: TGTGCCAGCAGCTTGACTAATCCCGGGGAGCTGTTTTTT.

This clonotype came up many times. The chain couples TRBV7-3 to TRBJ2-1; 9 bases are a match to TRBD2. Germline V CDR1 and CDR2: SGHTA, FQGTGA. The CDR3 loop spans 20 amino acids. Trimming cost V 1 base and J 8 bases; bases outside gene matches: 21. CDR3: CASSLRYRTSATPNRDEQFF. The DNA for the CDR3 is TGTGCCAGCAGCTTAAGATACCGGACTAGCGCGACTCCGAACAGGGATGAGCAGTTCTTC.

Ten or more counts support this clonotype. This chain links TRBV5-1 with TRBJ2-7; 8 nucleotides match TRBD2. Germline V gives CDR1 SGHRS, CDR2 YFSETQ. The CDR3 length is 16 residues. With 0 bases clipped from V and 3 bases from J, the junction kept 8 bases outside the gene matches. In DNA form, the CDR3 reads TGCGCCAGCAGCTTGGGTCGGGCTAGCGGGTTCTACGAGCAGTACTTC. Protein: CASSLGRASGFYEQYF.

A remark on this clonotype: Its ends do not fully match the called genes, so a read error is possible. The chain carries TRBV20-1 and TRBJ2-2; 7 nucleotides agree with TRBD2. The CDR3 has 13 amino acids. Germline V gene sequence: CDR1 DFQATT, CDR2 SNEGSKA (reference sequence). CDR3 amino acids: CSAVAGNTRELFF. CDR3 DNA sequence: TGCAGTGCAGTAGCGGGTAACACCAGGGAGCTGTTTTTT.

This clonotype was detected many times. The chain carries TRBV4-1 and TRBJ2-2, with D possibly TRBD2 on 6 matching bases. V shed 0 bases and J shed 6 bases, with 14 bases lying between them. Germline CDR1 MGHRA, CDR2 YSYEKL. The CDR3 totals 16 residues. The CDR3 sequence is CASSQEGGTVAGELFF. The CDR3, as DNA: TGCGCCAGCAGCCAAGAAGGCGGGACTGTGGCCGGGGAGCTGTTTTTT.

This clonotype was seen many times. The V gene is TRBV3-1, the J gene TRBJ1-4; the D gene is possibly TRBD1 (6 bases). CDR1 and CDR2 (germline): LGHDT, YNNKEL (reference sequence). With 4 bases removed from V and 10 bases from J, the gap between germline ends came to 19 bases. CDR3 length: 15 amino acids. In nucleotides, the CDR3 is TGTGCCAGCAGCCGCCGACAGGCAGAGAGCGGAAAACTGTTTTTT. Its translation: CASSRRQAESGKLFF.

There are many counts of this clonotype. The chain couples TRBV7-3 to TRBJ1-1, with D maybe TRBD1 (6 bases). The CDR3 covers 15 residues. V was cut by 1 base and J by 1 base, with 10 bases left in between. CDR1 SGHTA and CDR2 FQGTGA come from the germline V gene. CDR3 in DNA: TGTGCCAGCAGCTTAAACCAGGGGAAGAACACTGAAGCTTTCTTT. Amino acids: CASSLNQGKNTEAFF.